One and the same sample provided the 21 T cell receptor beta chains below, sequenced in a study of cytomegalovirus exposure and HLA in healthy donors. A multiplex PCR was run with 60 Vbeta primers and 13 Jbeta primers. Only in-frame clones appear in the TCRdb table, and some are missing; sequencing was by immunoSEQ multiplex PCR. The repertoire includes tens of thousands of clones, 75% to 90% of them detected once, and 9.5% to 13% sits in the top ten. Sequencing input: PBMCs. All receptors come from a woman aged 25 to 45 in good health and CMV-seropositive.

The chain joins TRBV7-6 to TRBJ2-5; 7 nucleotides agree with TRBD2. Trimming took 0 bases from V and 1 from J; bases not matched to a gene: 5. Germline V gives CDR1 SGHVS, CDR2 FNYEAQ. CDR3 length equals 16 residues. The CDR3 DNA reads as TGTGCCAGCAGCTTAGCGGGACTACTTACCCAAGAGACCCAGTACTTC. Translation gives CASSLAGLLTQETQYF.

The gene calls are TRBV28 and TRBJ2-6; D call uncertain. The CDR3 consists of 15 residues. CDR1 is MDHEN and CDR2 is SYDVKM in the germline V gene. V lost 3 bases and J lost 0, with 6 bases in between. This CDR3 reads CASSFGVSGANVLTF. The CDR3 nucleotides read TGTGCCAGCAGTTTCGGTGTCTCTGGGGCCAACGTCCTGACTTTC. The whole variable domain, filled in from reference TRBV28 and TRBJ2-6, reads DVKVTQSSRYLVKRTGEKVFLECVQDMDHENMFWYRQDPGLGLRLIYFSYDVKMKEKGDIPEGYSVSREKKERFSLILESASTNQTSMYLCASSFGVSGANVLTFGAGSRLTVL.

The gene calls are TRBV5-1 and TRBJ1-2, with 9 bases lining up with TRBD1. Germline V lookup: CDR1 SGHRS, CDR2 YFSETQ. V shed 0 bases, J shed 4 bases, and the junction held 1 base outside the gene matches. The CDR3 is made up of 14 amino acids. The CDR3 coding sequence is TGCGCCAGCAGCTTGGGGGACAGGGTCTATGGCTACACCTTC. It translates to CASSLGDRVYGYTF.

The V call is TRBV4-1, the J call TRBJ2-3; 7 positions agree with TRBD1. Germline V CDR1 and CDR2: MGHRA, YSYEKL. The V and J ends lost 0 bases and 5 bases, in that order; junction bases with no gene match: 14. This CDR3 region has 18 residues. CDR3 DNA: TGCGCCAGCAGCCAAGAGGAGTGGAGGACAGGACTTAAAGATACGCAGTATTTT. Encoded protein: CASSQEEWRTGLKDTQYF.

The chain uses TRBV6-5 and TRBJ2-7; TRBD2 might be the D (5 bases). CDR1 is MNHEY, CDR2 SVGAGI, per germline. The CDR3 sequence is 15 residues long. V was clipped by 0 bases and J by 2 bases, with 11 bases between them. This chain's CDR3 is CASSYSIVGAYEQYF. The CDR3 DNA is TGTGCCAGCAGTTACTCGATAGTCGGGGCCTACGAGCAGTACTTC.

This rearrangement joins TRBV19 to TRBJ2-3; 9 bases are a match to TRBD1. Per germline, CDR1 LNHDA and CDR2 SQIVND (reference sequence). V lost 5 bases, J lost 6 bases, and 9 bases stayed unmatched. The CDR3 totals 15 residues. As DNA, the CDR3 is TGTGCCAGTAGTGCCCGGACAGGGGTGAAGGATACGCAGTATTTT. Translation: CASSARTGVKDTQYF. The whole variable domain, filled in from reference TRBV19 and TRBJ2-3, reads DGGITQSPKYLFRKEGQNVTLSCEQNLNHDAMYWYRQDPGQGLRLIYYSQIVNDFQKGDIAEGYSVSREKKESFPLTVTSAQKNPTAFYLCASSARTGVKDTQYFGPGTRLTVL.

This chain joins TRBV7-9 and TRBJ2-2; unclear D gene. The V end lost 0 bases, the J end lost 0 bases, and 8 bases lay between the germline ends. Germline V CDR1 and CDR2: SEHNR, FQNEAQ (reference sequence). This CDR3 is 16 amino acids long. In DNA form, the CDR3 reads TGTGCCAGCAGCTTAGCCTGGCAGACGAACACCGGGGAGCTGTTTTTT. It yields the protein CASSLAWQTNTGELFF.

V and J are TRBV5-1 and TRBJ2-7, with 11 bases lining up with TRBD2. Trimming cost V 1 base and J 6 bases; bases outside gene matches: 3. This CDR3 spans 14 amino acids. Germline V gene lookup returns CDR1 SGHRS and CDR2 YFSETQ. Here the CDR3 DNA reads TGCGCCAGCAGCTTGACTAGCGGGAGTCTCGAGCAGTACTTC. It translates to CASSLTSGSLEQYF.

The gene calls are TRBV19 and TRBJ2-2; D uncertain. The CDR3 runs 15 residues. V lost 2 bases to trimming and J lost 6 bases, with 13 bases between them. Germline CDR1 reads LNHDA; CDR2 reads SQIVND (reference sequence). CDR3 amino acids: CASSITRVGAGELFF. CDR3 nucleotide sequence: TGTGCCAGTAGTATAACCCGAGTGGGCGCCGGGGAGCTGTTTTTT.

This clone came up once. The chain employs TRBV19 and TRBJ2-4; 12 bases line up with TRBD1. J was trimmed by 7 bases and V by 2 bases; bases with no gene match: 6. CDR1 LNHDA and CDR2 SQIVND come from the germline V gene (reference sequence). CDR3 size: 16 residues. The DNA for the CDR3 is TGTGCCAGTAGTATAAGGGGACAGGGGGCGATTAACATTCAGTACTTC. Protein product: CASSIRGQGAINIQYF.

The chain combines TRBV18 with TRBJ2-3; 9 bases map to TRBD1. Germline CDR1 reads KGHSH; CDR2 reads LQKENI. V lost 6 bases and J lost 1; bases outside the gene matches: 2. The CDR3 consists of 14 residues. The DNA for the CDR3 is TGTGCCAGCTCGTGGACAGGGGGCACAGATACGCAGTATTTT. Translating gives CASSWTGGTDTQYF.

This clone was picked up a small number of times. The chain has TRBV5-1 and TRBJ2-2, with 9 bases aligning to TRBD1. Germline CDR1 SGHRS, CDR2 YFSETQ. V lost 2 bases and J lost 3; bases outside the gene matches: 5. This CDR3 region has 16 residues. The CDR3 region is CASSFRDRAYTGELFF. Here the CDR3 DNA reads TGCGCCAGCAGCTTCCGGGACAGGGCATACACCGGGGAGCTGTTTTTT.

V gene TRBV7-9 combines with J gene TRBJ2-3, with TRBD2 as a possible D gene (5 bases). This CDR3 is 14 amino acids long. CDR1 SEHNR and CDR2 FQNEAQ come from the germline V gene (reference sequence). V dropped 8 bases and J dropped 4 bases, with 16 bases sitting between them. The CDR3 reads CASAGPPDADTQYF. For the CDR3, the DNA is TGTGCCAGCGCGGGCCCCCCAGACGCAGATACGCAGTATTTT.

The chain joins TRBV5-4 to TRBJ1-4; D unresolved. Trimming stripped 2 bases from V and 0 bases from J, with 11 bases between. CDR3 length: 16 residues. CDR1 is SGHNT and CDR2 is YYREEE in the germline V gene (reference sequence). CDR3 sequence (DNA): TGTGCCAGCAGCTTACGGCAGACAACAACTAATGAAAAACTGTTTTTT. This gives the protein CASSLRQTTTNEKLFF.

CDR3 sequence (DNA): TGTGCCAGCGGGAAGGGGGGGGAGACCCAGTACTTC. This encodes CASGKGGETQYF. The chain uses TRBV19 and TRBJ2-5, with D possibly matching TRBD2 (7 bases). The CDR3 is made up of 12 amino acids. The germline V and J ends were trimmed by 9 bases and 5 bases, with 13 bases remaining between them. Germline V gene lookup returns CDR1 LNHDA and CDR2 SQIVND (reference sequence). The complete variable domain, with remaining parts taken from reference TRBV19 and TRBJ2-5, reads DGGITQSPKYLFRKEGQNVTLSCEQNLNHDAMYWYRQDPGQGLRLIYYSQIVNDFQKGDIAEGYSVSREKKESFPLTVTSAQKNPTAFYLCASGKGGETQYFGPGTRLLVL.

The CDR3 is CASSPISARGETQYF. CDR3 nucleotides: TGTGCCAGCAGTCCCATCTCGGCTAGAGGAGAGACCCAGTACTTC. The chain has TRBV2 and TRBJ2-5; D is uncertain. V was trimmed by 5 bases and J by 4 bases, leaving 17 bases between them. Germline V gene data show CDR1 as SNHLY and CDR2 as FYNNEI. The CDR3 is 15 residues long.

To note about this clone: The junction does not match germline at one end; this may be a read error. The chain carries TRBV11-3 and TRBJ2-3; D perhaps matches TRBD1 (6 bases). CDR1 is SGHNT and CDR2 is YENEEA in the germline V gene. This CDR3 has 15 residues. The CDR3 DNA follows: TGTGCCAGCAGTGGGGGCCAGGGTCACACAGGTACGCAGTATTTT. It encodes CASSGGQGHTGTQYF.

The chain employs TRBV5-6 and TRBJ1-5, with TRBD1 matching 8 bases. Germline V gene data show CDR1 as SGHDT and CDR2 as YYEEEE. V dropped 0 bases and J dropped 6; count of bases not matched to a gene: 2. The CDR3 has 14 residues. The CDR3 DNA reads as TGTGCCAGCAGCTTGGGCCAGGGGGCTCAGCCCCAGCATTTT. Translation: CASSLGQGAQPQHF.

The chain combines TRBV7-3 with TRBJ2-1, with 11 bases lining up with TRBD2. J gave up 7 bases and V 4 bases, and 6 bases lay outside the gene matches. The CDR3 covers 15 residues. Germline V gives CDR1 SGHTA, CDR2 FQGTGA. The CDR3 protein is CASSSGTSGKNEQFF. The CDR3 coding sequence is TGTGCCAGCAGCTCCGGGACTAGCGGAAAGAATGAGCAGTTCTTC.

This chain uses TRBV7-9 with TRBJ1-1, with 7 bases that match TRBD1. V lost 5 bases to trimming and J lost 6 bases; unmatched junction nucleotides: 3. Germline V lookup: CDR1 SEHNR, CDR2 FQNEAQ (reference sequence). The CDR3 runs to 12 residues. CDR3 DNA sequence: TGTGCCAGCAGCGCTCAGGGGGCTGAAGCTTTCTTT. Its translation: CASSAQGAEAFF.

The chain links TRBV11-1 to TRBJ2-5, with TRBD2 as a possible D gene (5 bases). Trimming shortened V by 3 bases and J by 7 bases, and 15 bases separated the two germline ends. Germline CDR1 SGHAT, CDR2 FQDESV (reference sequence). The CDR3 runs 14 residues. CDR3 amino acids: CASSFERAAVTQYF. CDR3 coding DNA: TGTGCCAGCAGCTTCGAGAGGGCGGCCGTGACCCAGTACTTC.